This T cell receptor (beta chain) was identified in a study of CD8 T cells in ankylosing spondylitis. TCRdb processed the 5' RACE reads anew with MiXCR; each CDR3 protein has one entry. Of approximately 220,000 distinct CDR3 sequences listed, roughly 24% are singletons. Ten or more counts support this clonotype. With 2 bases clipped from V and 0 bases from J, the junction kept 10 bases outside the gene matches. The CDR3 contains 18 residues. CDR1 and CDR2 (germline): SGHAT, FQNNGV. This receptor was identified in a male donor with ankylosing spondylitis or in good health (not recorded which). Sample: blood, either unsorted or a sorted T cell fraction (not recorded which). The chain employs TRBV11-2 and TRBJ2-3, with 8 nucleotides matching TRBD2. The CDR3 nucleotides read TGTGCCAGCAGCTTATATTCTCTGGCGGGAGGAAGCACAGATACGCAGTATTTT. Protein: CASSLYSLAGGSTDTQYF.